This TCR beta chain was recorded in a study of shared clonotypes between healthy human individuals. On the study more broadly: Three plates were used per donor for CD4 naive, three for CD4 memory, two for CD8 naive and one for CD8 memory. Whole-study findings and limits: The authors sampled blood alone, and tissue repertoires likely differ. Clonotypes shared by all four sorted-subset donors had higher generation probabilities than non-shared clonotypes. Larger estimated richness was generally seen in naive subsets than in memory subsets.

Comment on this clone: The target antigen is unknown.

Deletions cut 9 bases from V and 3 bases from J, with 8 bases between. The CDR3 has 11 amino acids. CDR1 is LNHDA, CDR2 SQIVND, per germline (reference sequence). The repertoire was sequenced with immunoSEQ multiplex PCR; TCRdb's copy has only in-frame clones and lacks some. The sample lists roughly 2.2 million clones, roughly 93% seen once, with 0.35% to 0.45% in the top ten. The sample consisted of naive CD4+ T cells from PBMCs. The subset denotes: CD45RA+ positively selected. The chain is built from TRBV19 and TRBJ1-2, with unresolved D. This receptor was obtained from a man aged 18 to 30 in good health. Some clones in this sample may be carry-over from other donors' samples. The CDR3 sequence is CASDGYYGYTF. DNA of the CDR3: TGTGCCAGCGACGGATACTATGGCTACACCTTC. The full variable domain, rest sourced from reference TRBV19 and TRBJ1-2, is DGGITQSPKYLFRKEGQNVTLSCEQNLNHDAMYWYRQDPGQGLRLIYYSQIVNDFQKGDIAEGYSVSREKKESFPLTVTSAQKNPTAFYLCASDGYYGYTFGSGTRLTVV.